Below are 17 T cell receptor beta chains sequenced from a single sample in a study of T cells after yellow fever vaccination. TCRdb re-called the 5' RACE reads through MiXCR, storing one row per CDR3 protein. The sample has about 580,000 distinct CDR3 sequences, roughly a sixth seen once. This material consisted of PBMCs, taken 5 to 6 days after the first yellow fever vaccination. These receptors all stem from a man in his late teens or twenties who received the YFV17D yellow fever vaccine.

This clonotype was picked up a small number of times. This chain uses TRBV20-1 with TRBJ2-2; 11 bases are shared with TRBD2. CDR3 length equals 15 residues. V dropped 6 bases and J dropped 8; count of bases not matched to a gene: 11. From germline, CDR1 is DFQATT and CDR2 SNEGSKA (reference sequence). The CDR3 reads CSAPVAGGLSGELFF. The CDR3, as DNA: TGCAGTGCCCCAGTAGCGGGGGGGCTTTCGGGGGAGCTGTTTTTT.

The table lists this clonotype with many counts. This chain connects TRBV6-4 to TRBJ2-3, with 15 nucleotides matching TRBD2. This CDR3 region has 17 residues. The germline gives CDR1 MRHNA, CDR2 SNTAGT. V shed 6 bases and J 1 base; nucleotides not matched to a gene: 5. The CDR3 nucleotides are TGTGCCAGCAGCCGGACTAGCGGGGGGGCAGGCACAGATACGCAGTATTTT. Its protein product is CASSRTSGGAGTDTQYF.

CDR3 protein: CATSDSRTANYGYTF. CDR3 in DNA: TGTGCCACCAGTGATTCACGGACAGCTAACTATGGCTACACCTTC. J is TRBJ1-2 and V is TRBV24-1; maybe TRBD1 (6 bases). V lost 2 bases, J lost 0 bases, and 9 bases lay in between. The germline gives CDR1 KGHDR, CDR2 SFDVKD. The CDR3 contains 15 residues.

V usage is TRBV27 and J usage is TRBJ2-3, with D unclear. This CDR3 comprises 14 residues. The germline V gene has CDR1 MNHEY and CDR2 SMNVEV (reference sequence). V was cut by 7 bases and J by 6 bases, with 17 bases left in between. CDR3 region: CASIGPTLRDTQYF. CDR3 coding DNA: TGTGCCAGCATAGGGCCCACTTTGAGGGATACGCAGTATTTT.

This clonotype was observed many times. The rearrangement uses TRBV5-1 and TRBJ1-1, with D maybe TRBD1 (5 bases). Germline CDR1 is SGHRS and CDR2 is YFSETQ. The ends were cut back, 0 bases at V and 10 bases at J, with 10 bases in the middle. There are 12 residues in the CDR3. The CDR3, as DNA: TGCGCCAGCAGCTTGGGGACCGGGGCAGCTTTCTTT. Protein product: CASSLGTGAAFF.

V usage is TRBV5-1 and J usage is TRBJ1-2, with D unresolved. The CDR3 runs to 17 residues. The germline gives CDR1 SGHRS, CDR2 YFSETQ. Trimming removed 0 bases at V and 4 bases at J, with 19 bases between. In DNA, the CDR3 is TGCGCCAGCAGCTTGGGAGGGTCGCATCAAGTGGGCTATGGCTACACCTTC. Amino acid sequence: CASSLGGSHQVGYGYTF. Using reference TRBV5-1 and TRBJ1-2 for the parts outside the CDR3, the full variable domain is KAGVTQTPRYLIKTRGQQVTLSCSPISGHRSVSWYQQTPGQGLQFLFEYFSETQRNKGNFPGRFSGRQFSNSRSEMNVSTLELGDSALYLCASSLGGSHQVGYGYTFGSGTRLTVV.

In this sample, this clonotype turned up a few times. The chain couples TRBV4-2 to TRBJ2-1, with a weak D call TRBD2 (7 bases). V was cut by 3 bases and J by 9 bases, with 18 bases left in between. The CDR3 covers 15 residues. The germline gives CDR1 LGHNA, CDR2 YNFKEQ. The CDR3 protein is CASSQTRGAVGEQFF. The CDR3 coding sequence is TGTGCCAGCAGCCAGACCCGGGGGGCAGTGGGTGAGCAGTTCTTC.

In this sample, this clonotype turned up a few times. This sequence joins TRBV20-1 and TRBJ1-6, with unresolved D. Germline V gives CDR1 DFQATT, CDR2 SNEGSKA (reference sequence). The CDR3 loop spans 14 amino acids. Trimming removed 3 bases from V and 3 bases from J, with 9 bases in between. In nucleotides, the CDR3 is TGCAGTGCTAGGAGACCCATCTATAATTCACCCCTCCACTTT. Its protein product is CSARRPIYNSPLHF.

This clonotype was seen more than once but under ten times. The chain recombines TRBV4-1 with TRBJ2-3; TRBD2 is a possible D gene (6 bases). The ends were cut back, 3 bases at V and 6 bases at J, with 13 bases in the middle. Per the germline V gene, CDR1 is MGHRA and CDR2 is YSYEKL. The CDR3 covers 14 residues. CDR3: CASSQGLATDTQYF. CDR3 bases: TGCGCCAGCAGCCAGGGGCTAGCGACGGATACGCAGTATTTT.

The rearrangement links TRBV7-2 to TRBJ2-7; D may match TRBD1 or TRBD2 (5 bases each). V was shortened by 3 bases and J by 9 bases, with 18 bases between the two germline ends. CDR1 is SGHTA, CDR2 FQGNSA, per germline. There are 14 residues in the CDR3. The CDR3 reads CASSFAQVLGRQYF. The CDR3 bases are TGTGCCAGCAGCTTCGCACAGGTGCTGGGACGGCAGTACTTC.

The chain links TRBV29-1 to TRBJ2-3; 15 nucleotides line up with TRBD2. The trim removed 4 bases at V and 9 bases at J, leaving 5 bases unmatched. The germline V gene encodes CDR1 SQVTM and CDR2 ANQGSEA. This CDR3 region has 14 residues. DNA of the CDR3: TGCAGCGTTGGCTGGACTAGCGGGGGGGGCACGCAGTATTTT. Amino acid sequence: CSVGWTSGGGTQYF.

The CDR3, as DNA: TGTGCCAGCAGCTTGGCGGGGTTCTCTGGGGCCAACGTCCTGACTTTC. Translating gives CASSLAGFSGANVLTF. The chain carries TRBV7-8 and TRBJ2-6; possibly TRBD2 for D (6 bases). Per the germline V gene, CDR1 is SGHVS and CDR2 is FQNEAQ. V was shortened by 3 bases and J by 0 bases, with 9 bases between the two germline ends. This CDR3 contains 16 residues.

This chain uses TRBV19 with TRBJ1-5; 9 nucleotides agree with TRBD1. Per germline, CDR1 LNHDA and CDR2 SQIVND (reference sequence). The CDR3 has 15 amino acids. V lost 3 bases, J lost 2 bases, and 2 bases stayed unmatched. CDR3 nucleotide sequence: TGTGCCAGTAGTATGACAGGGGGGCGCAATCAGCCCCAGCATTTT. Its protein is CASSMTGGRNQPQHF.

This clonotype was recorded a few times. The J gene is TRBJ1-1, the V gene TRBV19; tentatively, D is TRBD1 (5 bases). The CDR3 runs to 14 residues. V lost 3 bases and J 4 bases, leaving 12 bases between the germline ends. Germline values: CDR1 LNHDA, CDR2 SQIVND (reference sequence). The DNA of the CDR3 is TGTGCCAGTAGTATCGGAGGGGTGGGCACTGAAGCTTTCTTT. As protein: CASSIGGVGTEAFF.

The chain is built from TRBV7-2 and TRBJ2-3; 8 bases agree with TRBD1. The CDR3 contains 16 residues. Germline CDR1 SGHTA, CDR2 FQGNSA. Trimming took 4 bases from V and 5 from J; bases not matched to a gene: 11. CDR3 bases: TGTGCCAGCAGCTATAGGACAGGGACTGTAGGAGATACGCAGTATTTT. Protein sequence: CASSYRTGTVGDTQYF.

This clonotype came up a few times. The gene calls are TRBV5-4 and TRBJ1-2; TRBD1 might be the D (5 bases). Per germline, CDR1 SGHNT and CDR2 YYREEE (reference sequence). The CDR3 spans 13 residues. Trimming left V 0 bases short and J 10 bases short, with 13 bases between. In DNA form, the CDR3 reads TGTGCCAGCAGCTTGGGTGACAGTGTTTTCTACACCTTC. Its translation: CASSLGDSVFYTF.

This chain joins TRBV28 and TRBJ2-5; D might be TRBD2 (7 bases). The CDR3 is 15 residues long. The V and J ends lost 2 bases and 3 bases respectively, with 13 bases between them. The V gene's germline CDR1 is MDHEN and CDR2 SYDVKM. This CDR3 reads CASSLGGAGEETQYF. In DNA, the CDR3 is TGTGCCAGCAGTTTAGGGGGGGCCGGGGAAGAGACCCAGTACTTC.